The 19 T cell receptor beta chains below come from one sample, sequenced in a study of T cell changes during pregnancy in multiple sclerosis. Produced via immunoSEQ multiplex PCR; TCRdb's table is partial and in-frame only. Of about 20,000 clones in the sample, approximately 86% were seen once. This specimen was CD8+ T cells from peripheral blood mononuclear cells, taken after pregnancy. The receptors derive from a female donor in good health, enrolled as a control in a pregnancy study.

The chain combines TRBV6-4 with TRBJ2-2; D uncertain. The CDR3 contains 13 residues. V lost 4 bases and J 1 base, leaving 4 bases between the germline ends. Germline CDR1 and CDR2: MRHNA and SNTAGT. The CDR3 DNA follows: TGTGCCAGCAGTGCCATGAACACCGGGGAGCTGTTTTTT. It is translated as CASSAMNTGELFF.

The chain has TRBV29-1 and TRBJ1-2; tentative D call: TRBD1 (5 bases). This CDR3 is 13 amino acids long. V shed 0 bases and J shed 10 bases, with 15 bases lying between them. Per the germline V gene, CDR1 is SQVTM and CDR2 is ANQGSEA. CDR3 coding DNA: TGCAGCGTTGAAGATCTAAGCGGGACGCCCTACACCTTC. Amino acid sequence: CSVEDLSGTPYTF.

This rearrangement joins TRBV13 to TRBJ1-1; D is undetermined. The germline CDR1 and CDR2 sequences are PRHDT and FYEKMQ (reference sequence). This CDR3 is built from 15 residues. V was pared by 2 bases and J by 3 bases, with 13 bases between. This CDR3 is CASSLSVSTDTEAFF. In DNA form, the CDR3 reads TGTGCCAGCAGCTTATCGGTCTCCACGGACACTGAAGCTTTCTTT. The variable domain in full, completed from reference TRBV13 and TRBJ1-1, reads AAGVIQSPRHLIKEKRETATLKCYPIPRHDTVYWYQQGPGQDPQFLISFYEKMQSDKGSIPDRFSAQQFSDYHSELNMSSLELGDSALYFCASSLSVSTDTEAFFGQGTRLTVV.

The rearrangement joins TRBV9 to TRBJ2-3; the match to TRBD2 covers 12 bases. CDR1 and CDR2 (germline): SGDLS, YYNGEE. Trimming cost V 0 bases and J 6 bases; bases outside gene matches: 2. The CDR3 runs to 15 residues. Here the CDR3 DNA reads TGTGCCAGCAGCGTAGGAGGGACTAGCGGGGATACGCAGTATTTT. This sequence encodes CASSVGGTSGDTQYF.

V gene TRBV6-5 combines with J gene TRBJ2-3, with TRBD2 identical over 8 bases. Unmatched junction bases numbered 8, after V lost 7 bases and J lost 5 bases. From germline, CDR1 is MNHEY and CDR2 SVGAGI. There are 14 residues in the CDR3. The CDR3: CASTRGGPGDTQYF. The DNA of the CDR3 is TGTGCCAGCACCCGGGGGGGGCCGGGAGATACGCAGTATTTT.

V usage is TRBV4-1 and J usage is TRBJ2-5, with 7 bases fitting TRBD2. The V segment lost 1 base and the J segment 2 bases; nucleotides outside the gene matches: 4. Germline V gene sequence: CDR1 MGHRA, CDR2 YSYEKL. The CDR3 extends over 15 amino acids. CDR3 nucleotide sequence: TGCGCCAGCAGCCAAGCGGGGGGTCCTCAAGAGACCCAGTACTTC. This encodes CASSQAGGPQETQYF.

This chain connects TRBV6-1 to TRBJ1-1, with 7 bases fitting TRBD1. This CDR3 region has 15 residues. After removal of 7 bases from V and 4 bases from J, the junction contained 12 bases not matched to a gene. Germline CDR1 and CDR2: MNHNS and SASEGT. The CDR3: CASTTGDGARTEAFF. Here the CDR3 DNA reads TGTGCCAGCACCACAGGGGATGGAGCTCGCACTGAAGCTTTCTTT.

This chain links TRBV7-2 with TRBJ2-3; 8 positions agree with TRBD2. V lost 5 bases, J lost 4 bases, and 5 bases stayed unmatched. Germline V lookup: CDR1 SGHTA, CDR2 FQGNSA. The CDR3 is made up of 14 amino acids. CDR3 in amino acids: CASSRGLGADTQYF. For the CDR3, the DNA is TGTGCCAGCAGCCGGGGACTAGGAGCAGATACGCAGTATTTT.

CDR3 residues: CASSLGINTEAFF. The CDR3 nucleotides are TGTGCCAGCAGCCTCGGGATCAACACTGAAGCTTTCTTT. This sequence joins TRBV27 and TRBJ1-1; D is undetermined. V lost 6 bases to trimming and J lost 2 bases, with 10 bases between them. The CDR3 spans 13 residues. Per the germline V gene, CDR1 is MNHEY and CDR2 is SMNVEV (reference sequence).

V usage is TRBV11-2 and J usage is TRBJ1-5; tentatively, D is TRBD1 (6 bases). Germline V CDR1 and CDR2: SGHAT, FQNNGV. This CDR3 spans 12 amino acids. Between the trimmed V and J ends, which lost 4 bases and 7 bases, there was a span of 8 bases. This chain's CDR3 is CASSSQGQPQHF. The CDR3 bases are TGTGCCAGCAGCTCTCAGGGGCAGCCCCAGCATTTT. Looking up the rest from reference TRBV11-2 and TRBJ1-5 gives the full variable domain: EAGVAQSPRYKIIEKRQSVAFWCNPISGHATLYWYQQILGQGPKLLIQFQNNGVVDDSQLPKDRFSAERLKGVDSTLKIQPAKLEDSAVYLCASSSQGQPQHFGDGTRLSIL.

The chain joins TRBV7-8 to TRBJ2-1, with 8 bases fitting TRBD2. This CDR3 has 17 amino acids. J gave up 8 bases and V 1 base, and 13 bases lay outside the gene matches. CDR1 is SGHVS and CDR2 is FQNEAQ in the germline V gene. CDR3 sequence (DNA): TGTGCCAGCAGCTTAGGAGGAGGCGGGGGGCCGAGGGATGAGCAGTTCTTC. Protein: CASSLGGGGGPRDEQFF.

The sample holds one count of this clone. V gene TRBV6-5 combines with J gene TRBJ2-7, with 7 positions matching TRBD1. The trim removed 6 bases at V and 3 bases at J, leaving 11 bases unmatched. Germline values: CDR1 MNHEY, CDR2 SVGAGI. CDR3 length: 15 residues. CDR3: CASSPTTGARYEQYF. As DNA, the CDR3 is TGTGCCAGCAGCCCTACAACAGGGGCCCGCTACGAGCAGTACTTC.

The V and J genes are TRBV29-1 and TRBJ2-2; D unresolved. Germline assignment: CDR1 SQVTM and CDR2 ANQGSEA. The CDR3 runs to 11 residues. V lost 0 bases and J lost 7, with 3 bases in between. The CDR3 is CSVEDNGELFF. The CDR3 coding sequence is TGCAGCGTTGAAGATAACGGGGAGCTGTTTTTT.

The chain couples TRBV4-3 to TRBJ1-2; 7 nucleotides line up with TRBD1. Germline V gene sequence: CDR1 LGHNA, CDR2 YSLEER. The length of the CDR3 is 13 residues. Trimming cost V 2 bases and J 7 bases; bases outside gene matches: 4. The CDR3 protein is CASSQKTGSGYTF. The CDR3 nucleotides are TGCGCCAGCAGCCAAAAGACAGGGTCTGGCTACACCTTC.

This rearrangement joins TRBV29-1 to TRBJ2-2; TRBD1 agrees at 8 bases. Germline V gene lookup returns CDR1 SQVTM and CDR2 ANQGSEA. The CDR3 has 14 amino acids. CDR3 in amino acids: CTARQGADTGELFF. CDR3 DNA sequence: TGCACCGCCCGTCAGGGGGCTGACACCGGGGAGCTGTTTTTT.

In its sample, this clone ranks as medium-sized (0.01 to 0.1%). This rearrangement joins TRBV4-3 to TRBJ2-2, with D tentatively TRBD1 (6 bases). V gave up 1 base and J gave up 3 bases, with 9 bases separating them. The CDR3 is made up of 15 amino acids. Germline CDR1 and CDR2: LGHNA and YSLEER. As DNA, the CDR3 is TGCGCCAGCAGCCAAGGCAGGGGCTACACCGGGGAGCTGTTTTTT. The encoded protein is CASSQGRGYTGELFF.

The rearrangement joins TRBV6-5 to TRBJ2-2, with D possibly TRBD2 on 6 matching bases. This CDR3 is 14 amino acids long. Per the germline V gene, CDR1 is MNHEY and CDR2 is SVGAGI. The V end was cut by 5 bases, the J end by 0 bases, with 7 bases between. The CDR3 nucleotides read TGTGCCAGCAGTAGCGGGTCGAACACCGGGGAGCTGTTTTTT. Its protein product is CASSSGSNTGELFF.

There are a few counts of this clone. The CDR3 reads CASSGDRGGNTEAFF. CDR3 DNA sequence: TGTGCCAGCAGCGGCGACAGGGGGGGGAACACTGAAGCTTTCTTT. V and J are TRBV13 and TRBJ1-1, with 9 bases fitting TRBD1. The length of the CDR3 is 15 residues. Germline-derived CDR1 and CDR2 are PRHDT and FYEKMQ (reference sequence). V was clipped by 5 bases and J by 1 base; unmatched bases: 5.

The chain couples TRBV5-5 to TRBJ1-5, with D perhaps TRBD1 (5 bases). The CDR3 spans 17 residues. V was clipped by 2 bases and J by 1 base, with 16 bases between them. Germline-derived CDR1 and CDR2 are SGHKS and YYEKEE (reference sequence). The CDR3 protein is CASSFTFDRMSNQPQHF. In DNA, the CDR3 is TGTGCCAGCAGCTTTACGTTCGACAGAATGAGCAATCAGCCCCAGCATTTT.